This T cell receptor (beta chain) was identified during a study of human T cells and chemical hapten exposure. V gave up 1 base and J gave up 6 bases, with 14 bases separating them. Germline CDR1 is MGHRA and CDR2 is YSYEKL. The CDR3 contains 15 residues. TCRdb redid the calling of the RACE reads with MiXCR, one entry per CDR3 protein. In the table there are fewer than 500,000 distinct CDR3 sequences, around 4.8% of which are singletons. This clonotype was picked up a small number of times. Time point described: patch test 1, 2 weeks after DPC sensitization. Treatment here: therapeutic diphenylcyclopropenone sensitization with weekly scalp DPC.

The chain carries TRBV4-1 and TRBJ2-3, with D perhaps TRBD1 (5 bases). Specimen: whole blood, collected in connection with sensitization to the hapten diphenylcyclopropenone (DPC). The source of this sequence is a woman aged 50 to 60 with alopecia areata. Some clones in this sample may be carry-over from other donors' samples. CDR3 in DNA: TGCGCCAGCAGCCAAGCTTTTGGGGCCCTGGATACGCAGTATTTT. This codes for CASSQAFGALDTQYF.